This T cell receptor (beta chain) was recovered during a study of technical replicates of blood from four donors. The repertoire was sequenced with immunoSEQ multiplex PCR; TCRdb's copy has only in-frame clones and lacks some. Of about 59,000 clones listed, roughly 95% are singletons. V was pared by 4 bases and J by 7 bases, with 5 bases of the junction left unmatched. Germline values: CDR1 MNHNY, CDR2 SVGAGI (reference sequence). CDR3 length equals 15 residues. Material: PBMCs. The J gene is TRBJ1-4, the V gene TRBV6-6; 11 bases are shared with TRBD1. This clonotype was obtained from a human donor in good health. Some clones in this sample may be carry-over from other donors' samples. The CDR3 is CASSSTGQGGEKLFF. The DNA of the CDR3 is TGTGCCAGCAGTTCTACGGGACAGGGGGGTGAAAAACTGTTTTTT.